Described below is a single T cell receptor (beta chain) sequence and its context. The germline gives CDR1 GTSNPN, CDR2 SVGIG (reference sequence). Deletions cut 0 bases from V and 2 bases from J, with 5 bases between. The CDR3 extends over 14 amino acids. The sample is drawn from a study of control samples from healthy donors and cancer patients. Profiling relied on immunoSEQ multiplex PCR, and the TCRdb table lists in-frame clones only, not all of them. The table lists roughly 120,000 clones, 85% to 90% of them singletons. The receptor was derived from a woman aged 50 to 60 with colorectal cancer. The source material was PBMCs. This rearrangement joins TRBV30 to TRBJ2-6; D call uncertain. Here the CDR3 reads CAWSVPTGANVLTF. CDR3 bases: TGTGCCTGGAGTGTTCCTACTGGGGCCAACGTCCTGACTTTC. Full variable domain (rest looked up from reference TRBV30 and TRBJ2-6): SQTIHQWPATLVQPVGSPLSLECTVEGTSNPNLYWYRQAAGRGLQLLFYSVGIGQISSEVPQNLSASRPQDRQFILSSKKLLLSDSGFYLCAWSVPTGANVLTFGAGSRLTVL.